Listed below are T cell receptor beta chains from one sample, sequenced in a study of graft-versus-host responses after intestinal transplantation. These receptors' antigens are unknown. Repertoires were generated with immunoSEQ multiplex PCR, while TCRdb's copy carries only in-frame clones and drops some. The sample has around 67,000 clones; around 82% are singletons. The specimen comprised unstimulated CD4+ T cells sorted from spleen or lymph node cells, sampled before transplant. The receptors originated from a human donor who was the organ donor for an intestinal transplant. The CDR3 runs from the conserved cysteine through the conserved F or W. The D gene is left open where the match is weak. Rows may omit the clone size; those that give it use once, few, many or a size class.

J gene: TRBJ2-5; V gene: TRBV2; D gene: -; clone size: -; CDR3 DNA: TGTGCCAGCAGTGATCAGCTAGAAGAGACCCAGTACTTC; CDR3 protein: CASSDQLEETQYF
J gene: TRBJ2-5; V gene: TRBV28; D gene: TRBD2; clone size: -; CDR3 DNA: TGTGCCAGCCGACAGCGGGGGGGCCAGAAGACCCAGTACTTC; CDR3 protein: CASRQRGGQKTQYF
J gene: TRBJ2-2; V gene: TRBV5-1; D gene: TRBD1; clone size: -; CDR3 DNA: TGCGCCAGCAGCTCGGACAGGGGCACCGGGGAGCTGTTTTTT; CDR3 protein: CASSSDRGTGELFF
J gene: TRBJ2-3; V gene: TRBV9; D gene: TRBD1; clone size: -; CDR3 DNA: TGTGCCAGCAGCCCTTGGACAGGGATAAGCACAGATACGCAGTATTTT; CDR3 protein: CASSPWTGISTDTQYF
J gene: TRBJ1-2; V gene: TRBV28; D gene: -; clone size: -; CDR3 DNA: TGTGCCAGCAGTTCGGGGGGGTCTGGCTACACCTTC; CDR3 protein: CASSSGGSGYTF
J gene: TRBJ1-2; V gene: TRBV7-9; D gene: -; clone size: -; CDR3 DNA: TGTGCCAGCAGCTTATCAGGGCGAGAACTCTTC; CDR3 protein: CASSLSGRELF
J gene: TRBJ1-6; V gene: TRBV15; D gene: -; clone size: -; CDR3 DNA: TGTGCCACCAGCGGGGCGGATAATTCACCCCTCCACTTT; CDR3 protein: CATSGADNSPLHF
J gene: TRBJ1-5; V gene: TRBV28; D gene: TRBD1; clone size: -; CDR3 DNA: TGTGCCAGCAGCCTAAGGACAGGGCAGAGCCAGCCCCAGCATTTT; CDR3 protein: CASSLRTGQSQPQHF
J gene: TRBJ2-1; V gene: TRBV27; D gene: -; clone size: -; CDR3 DNA: TGTGCCAGCAGTAGGGCCGCGGGCTCCTACAATGAGCAGTTCTTC; CDR3 protein: CASSRAAGSYNEQFF
J gene: TRBJ1-6; V gene: TRBV2; D gene: -; clone size: -; CDR3 DNA: TGTGCCAGCAGTGGCGAAAGCTCCTATAATTCACCCCTCCACTTT; CDR3 protein: CASSGESSYNSPLHF
J gene: TRBJ1-6; V gene: TRBV10-3; D gene: -; clone size: -; CDR3 DNA: TGTGCCATCAGTGACGATACAGATTCACCCCTCCACTTT; CDR3 protein: CAISDDTDSPLHF
J gene: TRBJ2-1; V gene: TRBV6-1; D gene: -; clone size: -; CDR3 DNA: TGTGCCAGAGGCAGGTACAATGAGCAGTTCTTC; CDR3 protein: CARGRYNEQFF
J gene: TRBJ2-5; V gene: TRBV7-2; D gene: TRBD2; clone size: -; CDR3 DNA: TGTGCCAGCAGCTTGGGACTAGGGGGAAAGACCCAGTACTTC; CDR3 protein: CASSLGLGGKTQYF
J gene: TRBJ1-4; V gene: TRBV2; D gene: -; clone size: -; CDR3 DNA: TGTGCCAGCAGCAGGGGAACCGATGAAAAACTGTTTTTT; CDR3 protein: CASSRGTDEKLFF
J gene: TRBJ1-2; V gene: TRBV30; D gene: -; clone size: once; CDR3 DNA: TGTGCCTGGAGTGTGGGTCTCGTGTGGGGGGATGGCTACACCTTC; CDR3 protein: CAWSVGLVWGDGYTF
J gene: TRBJ1-6; V gene: TRBV6-5; D gene: TRBD1; clone size: -; CDR3 DNA: TGTGCCAGCAGTTACTCGGCCGGACAGGGGTGGTCACCCCTCCACTTT; CDR3 protein: CASSYSAGQGWSPLHF
J gene: TRBJ2-5; V gene: TRBV19; D gene: -; clone size: once; CDR3 DNA: TGTGCCAGTAGTAGGGGGCAGTTGTACCAAGAGACCCAGTACTTC; CDR3 protein: CASSRGQLYQETQYF
J gene: TRBJ1-5; V gene: TRBV20-1; D gene: -; clone size: -; CDR3 DNA: TGCAGTGCCGAAGACAGGACCCAGCATTTT; CDR3 protein: CSAEDRTQHF
J gene: TRBJ2-3; V gene: TRBV7-7; D gene: -; clone size: -; CDR3 DNA: TGTGCTAGCAGCTTGTATGGAGTCACAGATACGCAGTATTTT; CDR3 protein: CASSLYGVTDTQYF
J gene: TRBJ1-5; V gene: TRBV19; D gene: TRBD1; clone size: once; CDR3 DNA: TGTGCCAGTAGTATAAGAGGCCACAGGGACAGCCGAGGGGAGCCCCAGCATTTT; CDR3 protein: CASSIRGHRDSRGEPQHF
J gene: TRBJ1-2; V gene: TRBV2; D gene: -; clone size: -; CDR3 DNA: TGTGCCAGCAGTGAAAGCGGGGGTGGCTACACCTTC; CDR3 protein: CASSESGGGYTF
J gene: TRBJ1-5; V gene: TRBV5-4; D gene: -; clone size: once; CDR3 DNA: TGTGCCAGCAGTCTACCGGGACACAATCAGCCCCAGCATTTT; CDR3 protein: CASSLPGHNQPQHF
J gene: TRBJ1-1; V gene: TRBV6-5; D gene: -; clone size: -; CDR3 DNA: TGTGCCAGCAGTTACTTTTATGACAGAAAGCCAACTGAAGCTTTCTTT; CDR3 protein: CASSYFYDRKPTEAFF
J gene: TRBJ1-4; V gene: TRBV5-1; D gene: TRBD1; clone size: few; CDR3 DNA: TGCGCCAGCAGCCCGATCAGGGGGACGAATGAAAAACTGTTTTTT; CDR3 protein: CASSPIRGTNEKLFF
J gene: TRBJ2-1; V gene: TRBV7-6; D gene: TRBD2; clone size: -; CDR3 DNA: TGTGCCAGCAGCTTAGTTCTAGCGGGGGGCGCAAGTGAGCAGTTCTTC; CDR3 protein: CASSLVLAGGASEQFF
J gene: TRBJ1-3; V gene: TRBV30; D gene: -; clone size: -; CDR3 DNA: TGTGCCTTCCGCGGGGGCTCTGGAAACACCATATATTTT; CDR3 protein: CAFRGGSGNTIYF
J gene: TRBJ2-6; V gene: TRBV18; D gene: TRBD1; clone size: -; CDR3 DNA: TGTGCCAGCTCGGACGACAGGGCATCGGCTGGGGCCAACGTCCTGACTTTC; CDR3 protein: CASSDDRASAGANVLTF
J gene: TRBJ1-6; V gene: TRBV7-9; D gene: -; clone size: -; CDR3 DNA: TGTGCCAGCAGCTTAGAAGCGTCTGGTTCACCCCTCCACTTT; CDR3 protein: CASSLEASGSPLHF
J gene: TRBJ1-6; V gene: TRBV6-5; D gene: -; clone size: -; CDR3 DNA: TGTGCCAGCAGTTACTCGATAACAGTTGATTCACCCCTCCACTTT; CDR3 protein: CASSYSITVDSPLHF
J gene: TRBJ1-6; V gene: TRBV7-8; D gene: -; clone size: -; CDR3 DNA: TGTGCCAGCAGCCCCATGACAGGTTTGGGATCACCCCTCCACTTT; CDR3 protein: CASSPMTGLGSPLHF
J gene: TRBJ1-2; V gene: TRBV5-1; D gene: TRBD1; clone size: -; CDR3 DNA: TGCGCCAGCAGCCCAAGGGCCCCGGGGGACAGGGGGCTCTATAACTATGGCTACACCTTC; CDR3 protein: CASSPRAPGDRGLYNYGYTF
J gene: TRBJ2-3; V gene: TRBV27; D gene: -; clone size: -; CDR3 DNA: TGTGCCAGCAGTTTGTTTGGAGAAGGAGATACGCAGTATTTT; CDR3 protein: CASSLFGEGDTQYF
J gene: TRBJ1-3; V gene: TRBV7-2; D gene: -; clone size: -; CDR3 DNA: TGTGCCAGCAGCTTAAATGTGGGACTGGGAAACACCATATATTTT; CDR3 protein: CASSLNVGLGNTIYF
J gene: TRBJ1-5; V gene: TRBV7-8; D gene: -; clone size: -; CDR3 DNA: TGTGCCAGCAGCTTAGATTCTACTATACCTGGGGGGGGGTTGGGCCGCCAGCCCCAGCATTTT; CDR3 protein: CASSLDSTIPGGGLGRQPQHF
J gene: TRBJ2-2; V gene: TRBV7-7; D gene: TRBD1; clone size: -; CDR3 DNA: TGTGCTAGCAGCTTAGGGACAGGGTCTACCGGGGAGCTGTTTTTT; CDR3 protein: CASSLGTGSTGELFF
J gene: TRBJ2-1; V gene: TRBV6-5; D gene: -; clone size: once; CDR3 DNA: TGTGCCAGCAGTTACCTACAGCAAAATGAGCAGTTCTTC; CDR3 protein: CASSYLQQNEQFF
J gene: TRBJ1-6; V gene: TRBV7-6; D gene: -; clone size: once; CDR3 DNA: TGTGCCAGCAGCTTAGTGGACGGGAAAACGGGATCACCCCTCCACTTT; CDR3 protein: CASSLVDGKTGSPLHF
J gene: TRBJ1-2; V gene: TRBV4-2; D gene: TRBD1; clone size: -; CDR3 DNA: TGTGCCAGCAGCCAAGCCTTGACAGGGCCCGGCTACACCTTC; CDR3 protein: CASSQALTGPGYTF
J gene: TRBJ2-3; V gene: TRBV27; D gene: TRBD1; clone size: -; CDR3 DNA: TGTGCCAGCAGTCAGATTCGGACAGGGGACACAGATACGCAGTATTTT; CDR3 protein: CASSQIRTGDTDTQYF
J gene: TRBJ2-2; V gene: TRBV11-2; D gene: TRBD1; clone size: -; CDR3 DNA: TGTGCCAGCAGCTTAGCCCGCCAGGACAGGGGTTCGACCACCGGGGAGCTGTTTTTT; CDR3 protein: CASSLARQDRGSTTGELFF
J gene: TRBJ1-2; V gene: TRBV4-2; D gene: -; clone size: -; CDR3 DNA: TGTGCCAGCAGCCCCAGCCTAGGGGAGGGATCGTATGGCTACACCTTC; CDR3 protein: CASSPSLGEGSYGYTF
J gene: TRBJ1-1; V gene: TRBV7-9; D gene: -; clone size: few; CDR3 DNA: TGTGCCAGCAGCTTAGTTCTAGGGGAGAACACTGAAGCTTTCTTT; CDR3 protein: CASSLVLGENTEAFF
J gene: TRBJ2-2; V gene: TRBV10-1; D gene: TRBD2; clone size: -; CDR3 DNA: TGCGCCAGCAGTGAGTCGAGGCTAGCGGGCTTGAACACCGGGGAGCTGTTTTTT; CDR3 protein: CASSESRLAGLNTGELFF